This TCR beta chain was recovered during a study of blood T cell repertoires in COVID-19. The overall study: Samples taken during acute and convalescent COVID-19 were collected in the United States, Italy and Spain. The cDNA or gDNA used as material had been derived from T cells, B-cell-depleted T cells, or PBMCs.

As originally analysed: Amplifying reference gene primers gave estimates of nucleated cell counts. Repertoires were generated with immunoSEQ multiplex PCR, while TCRdb's copy carries only in-frame clones and drops some. That table gives V, J and clone size, and the DNA gave D and trimming. The data hold more than 300,000 clones, with about 86% observed a single time. The germline V gene has CDR1 GTSNPN and CDR2 SVGIG (reference sequence). The CDR3 sequence is 13 residues long. V gave up 2 bases and J gave up 4 bases, with 9 bases separating them. A word on this clone: The same CDR3 arises from other DNA sequences in this sample as well.

V and J are TRBV30 and TRBJ1-5, with D possibly matching TRBD1 (6 bases). The clonotype comes from a woman between 50 and 59 years old with acute or convalescent COVID-19. The sequenced sample was peripheral blood. CDR3 residues: CAWSSQGNQPQHF. CDR3 nucleotide sequence: TGTGCCTGGAGTAGTCAGGGGAATCAGCCCCAGCATTTT.